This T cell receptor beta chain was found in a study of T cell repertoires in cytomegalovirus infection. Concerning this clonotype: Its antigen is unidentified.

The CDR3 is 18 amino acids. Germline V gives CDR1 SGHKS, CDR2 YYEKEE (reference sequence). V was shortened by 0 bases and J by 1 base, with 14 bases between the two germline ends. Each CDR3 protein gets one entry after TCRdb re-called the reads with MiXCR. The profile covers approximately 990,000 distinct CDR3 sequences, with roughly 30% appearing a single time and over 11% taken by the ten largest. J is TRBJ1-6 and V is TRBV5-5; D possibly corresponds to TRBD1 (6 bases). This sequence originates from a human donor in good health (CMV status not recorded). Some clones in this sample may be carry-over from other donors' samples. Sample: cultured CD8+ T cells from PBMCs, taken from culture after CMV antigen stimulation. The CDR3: CASSLAGGHASYNSPLHF. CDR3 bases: TGTGCCAGCAGCTTGGCCGGGGGACACGCGTCCTATAATTCACCCCTCCACTTT.